This T cell receptor beta chain was identified during a study of blood T cell repertoires in COVID-19. Study background: PBMCs, B-cell-depleted T cells, or T cells were the source of the cDNA or gDNA that made up the material.

Germline V gene sequence: CDR1 SEHNR, CDR2 FQNEAQ (reference sequence). Trimming shortened V by 6 bases and J by 1 base, and 16 bases separated the two germline ends. The CDR3 is 15 amino acids. Original processing notes: Amplification from reference gene primers served as the basis for estimated nucleated cell counts. Libraries were prepared by immunoSEQ multiplex PCR; TCRdb keeps only in-frame clonotypes and omits some of them. The V and J calls and clone size come from that table; D and trimming were worked out from the DNA. The data show approximately 120,000 clones, around 81% seen once. This clonotype was sampled from a human donor in a cohort sampled during active COVID-19. Sequencing used peripheral blood. The chain employs TRBV7-9 and TRBJ2-7; D perhaps matches TRBD1 (6 bases). This chain's CDR3 is CASSIQRDTSYEQYF. Here the CDR3 DNA reads TGTGCCAGCAGTATTCAGAGGGACACTTCCTACGAGCAGTACTTC.